This TCR beta chain was captured in a study of T cell repertoires in cytomegalovirus infection. The CDR3 length is 15 residues. Per the germline V gene, CDR1 is SGHRS and CDR2 is YFSETQ. Between the trimmed V and J ends, which lost 4 bases and 3 bases, there was a span of 17 bases. MiXCR was run by TCRdb on the reads, yielding one entry per CDR3 protein. The table shows 570,000 or so distinct CDR3 sequences, with roughly 43% occurring only once. A note on this clonotype: Its matching antigen is unknown.

The receptor's source is a human donor in good health (CMV status not recorded). Some clones in this sample may be carry-over from other donors' samples. The sample here was cultured PBMCs, taken from culture after CMV antigen stimulation. V usage is TRBV5-1 and J usage is TRBJ2-7; D might be TRBD2 (6 bases). The CDR3 spells CASSPRGGVNYEQYF. CDR3 coding DNA: TGCGCCAGCAGCCCCCGGGGCGGGGTGAACTACGAGCAGTACTTC.